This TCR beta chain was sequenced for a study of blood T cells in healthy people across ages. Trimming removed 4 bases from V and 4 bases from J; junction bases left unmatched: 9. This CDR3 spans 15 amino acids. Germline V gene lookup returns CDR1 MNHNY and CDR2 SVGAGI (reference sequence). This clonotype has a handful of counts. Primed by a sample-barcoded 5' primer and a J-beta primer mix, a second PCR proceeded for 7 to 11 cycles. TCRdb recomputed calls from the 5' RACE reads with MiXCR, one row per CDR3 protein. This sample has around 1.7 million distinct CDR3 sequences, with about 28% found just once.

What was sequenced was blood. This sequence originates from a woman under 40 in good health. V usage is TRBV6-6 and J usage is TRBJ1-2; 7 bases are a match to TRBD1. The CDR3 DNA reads TGTGCCAGCAGTTCATCTGGGACAGAAACCTATGGCTACACCTTC. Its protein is CASSSSGTETYGYTF.